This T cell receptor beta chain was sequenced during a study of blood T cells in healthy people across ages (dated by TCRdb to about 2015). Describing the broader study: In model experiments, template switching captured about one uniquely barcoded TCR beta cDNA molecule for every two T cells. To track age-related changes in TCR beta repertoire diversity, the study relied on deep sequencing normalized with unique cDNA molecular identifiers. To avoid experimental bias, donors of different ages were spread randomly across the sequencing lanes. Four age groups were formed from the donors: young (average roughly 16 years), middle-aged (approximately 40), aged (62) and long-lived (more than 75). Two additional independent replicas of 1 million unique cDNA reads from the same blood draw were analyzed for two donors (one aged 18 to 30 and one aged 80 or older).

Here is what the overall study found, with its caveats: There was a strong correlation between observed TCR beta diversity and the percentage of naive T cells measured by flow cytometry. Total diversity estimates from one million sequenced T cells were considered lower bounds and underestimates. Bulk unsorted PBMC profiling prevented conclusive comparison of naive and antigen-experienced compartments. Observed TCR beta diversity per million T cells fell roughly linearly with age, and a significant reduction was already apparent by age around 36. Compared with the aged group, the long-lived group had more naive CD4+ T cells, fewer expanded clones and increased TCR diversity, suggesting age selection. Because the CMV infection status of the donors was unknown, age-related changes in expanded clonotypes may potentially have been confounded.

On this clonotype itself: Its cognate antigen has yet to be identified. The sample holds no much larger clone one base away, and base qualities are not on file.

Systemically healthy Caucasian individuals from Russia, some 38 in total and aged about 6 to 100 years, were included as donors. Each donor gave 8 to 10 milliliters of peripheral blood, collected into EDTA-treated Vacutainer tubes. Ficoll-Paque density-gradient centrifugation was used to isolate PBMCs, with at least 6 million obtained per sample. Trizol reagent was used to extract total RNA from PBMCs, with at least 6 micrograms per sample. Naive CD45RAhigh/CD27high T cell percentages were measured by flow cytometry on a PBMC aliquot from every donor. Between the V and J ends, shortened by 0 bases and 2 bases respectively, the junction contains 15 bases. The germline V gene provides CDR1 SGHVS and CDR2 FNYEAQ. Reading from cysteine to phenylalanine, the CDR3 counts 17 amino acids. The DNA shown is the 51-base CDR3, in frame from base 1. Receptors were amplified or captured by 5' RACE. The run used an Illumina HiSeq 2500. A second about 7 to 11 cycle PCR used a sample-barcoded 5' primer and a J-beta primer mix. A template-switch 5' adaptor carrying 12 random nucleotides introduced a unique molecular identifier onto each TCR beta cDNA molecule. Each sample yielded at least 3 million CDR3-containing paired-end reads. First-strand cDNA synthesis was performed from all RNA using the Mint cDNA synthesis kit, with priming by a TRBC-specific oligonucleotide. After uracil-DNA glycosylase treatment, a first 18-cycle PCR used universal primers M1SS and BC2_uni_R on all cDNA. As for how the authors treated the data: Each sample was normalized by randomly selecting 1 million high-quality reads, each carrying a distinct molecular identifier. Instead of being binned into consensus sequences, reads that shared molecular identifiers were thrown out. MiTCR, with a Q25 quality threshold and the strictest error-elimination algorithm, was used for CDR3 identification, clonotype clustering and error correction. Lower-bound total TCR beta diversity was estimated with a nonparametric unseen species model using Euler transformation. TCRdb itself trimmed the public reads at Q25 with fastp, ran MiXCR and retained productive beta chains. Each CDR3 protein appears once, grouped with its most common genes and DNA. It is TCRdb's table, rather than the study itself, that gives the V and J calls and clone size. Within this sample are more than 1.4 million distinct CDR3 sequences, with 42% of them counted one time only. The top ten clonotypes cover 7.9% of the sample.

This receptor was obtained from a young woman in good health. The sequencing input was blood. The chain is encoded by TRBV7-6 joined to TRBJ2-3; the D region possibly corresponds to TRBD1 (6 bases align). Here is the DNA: TGTGCCAGCAGCTTAGCGCCCGCAGGGGAAAACACAGATACGCAGTATTTT. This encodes CASSLAPAGENTDTQYF.